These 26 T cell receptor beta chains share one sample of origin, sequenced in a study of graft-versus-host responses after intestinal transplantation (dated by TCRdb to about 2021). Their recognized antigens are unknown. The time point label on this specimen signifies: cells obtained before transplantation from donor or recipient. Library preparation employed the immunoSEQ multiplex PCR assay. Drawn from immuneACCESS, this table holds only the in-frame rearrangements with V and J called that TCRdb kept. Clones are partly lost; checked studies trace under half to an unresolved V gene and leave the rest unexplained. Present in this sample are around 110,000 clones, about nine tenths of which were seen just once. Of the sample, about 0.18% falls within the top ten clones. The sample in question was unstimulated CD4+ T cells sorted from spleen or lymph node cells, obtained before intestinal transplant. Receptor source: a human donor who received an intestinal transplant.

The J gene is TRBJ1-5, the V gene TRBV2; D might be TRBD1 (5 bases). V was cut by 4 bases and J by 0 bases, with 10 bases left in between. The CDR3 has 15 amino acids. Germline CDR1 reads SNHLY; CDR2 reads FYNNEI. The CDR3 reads CASSVGLDSNQPQHF. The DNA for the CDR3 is TGTGCCAGCAGTGTGGGACTCGATAGCAATCAGCCCCAGCATTTT.

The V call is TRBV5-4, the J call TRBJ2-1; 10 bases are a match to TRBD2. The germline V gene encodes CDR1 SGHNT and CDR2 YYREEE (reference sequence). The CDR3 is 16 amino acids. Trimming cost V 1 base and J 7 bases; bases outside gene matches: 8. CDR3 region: CASSLKLVAGGNEQFF. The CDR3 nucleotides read TGTGCCAGCAGCTTGAAACTGGTAGCGGGAGGTAATGAGCAGTTCTTC.

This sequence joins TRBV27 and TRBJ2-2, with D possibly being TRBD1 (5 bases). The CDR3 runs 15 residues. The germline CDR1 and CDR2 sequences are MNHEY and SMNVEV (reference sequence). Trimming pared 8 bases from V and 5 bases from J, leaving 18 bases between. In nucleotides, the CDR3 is TGTGCCAGCGCCTTTGGGGCCTTCCCTACCGGGGAGCTGTTTTTT. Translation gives CASAFGAFPTGELFF.

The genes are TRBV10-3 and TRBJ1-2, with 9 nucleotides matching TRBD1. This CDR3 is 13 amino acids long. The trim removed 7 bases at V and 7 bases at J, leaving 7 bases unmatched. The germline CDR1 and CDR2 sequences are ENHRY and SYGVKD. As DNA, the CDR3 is TGTGCCATCACCCCACAGGGGGCGGGTGGCTACACCTTC. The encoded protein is CAITPQGAGGYTF.

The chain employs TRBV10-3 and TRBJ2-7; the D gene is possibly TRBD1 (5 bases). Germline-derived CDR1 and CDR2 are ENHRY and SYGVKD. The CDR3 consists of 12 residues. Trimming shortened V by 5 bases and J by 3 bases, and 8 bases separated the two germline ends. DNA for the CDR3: TGTGCCATCAGTATAACAGGCTACGAGCAGTACTTC. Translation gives CAISITGYEQYF.

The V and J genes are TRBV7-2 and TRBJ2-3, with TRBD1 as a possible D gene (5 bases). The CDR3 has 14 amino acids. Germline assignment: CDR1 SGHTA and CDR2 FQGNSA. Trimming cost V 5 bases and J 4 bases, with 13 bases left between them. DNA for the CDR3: TGTGCCAGCAGCCGGGTAGGGGCTGCAGATACGCAGTATTTT. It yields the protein CASSRVGAADTQYF.

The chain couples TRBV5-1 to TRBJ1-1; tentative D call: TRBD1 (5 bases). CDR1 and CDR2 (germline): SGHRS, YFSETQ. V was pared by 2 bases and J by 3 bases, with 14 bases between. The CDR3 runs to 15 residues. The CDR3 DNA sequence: TGCGCCAGCAGCTTATTCCCAGGGTTGGACACTGAAGCTTTCTTT. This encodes CASSLFPGLDTEAFF.

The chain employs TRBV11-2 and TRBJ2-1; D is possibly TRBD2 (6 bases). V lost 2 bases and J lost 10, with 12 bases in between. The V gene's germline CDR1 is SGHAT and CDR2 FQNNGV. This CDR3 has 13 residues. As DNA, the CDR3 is TGTGCCAGCAGCTTATGGGCGGGACGGGAGCAGTTCTTC. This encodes CASSLWAGREQFF.

This chain's CDR3 is CAWSVMGLSSYEQYF. DNA of the CDR3: TGTGCCTGGAGTGTAATGGGACTAAGCTCCTACGAGCAGTACTTC. The genes are TRBV30 and TRBJ2-7, with 7 bases aligning to TRBD2. This CDR3 has 15 residues. Trimming removed 0 bases from V and 0 bases from J; junction bases left unmatched: 5. Germline V CDR1 and CDR2: GTSNPN, SVGIG (reference sequence).

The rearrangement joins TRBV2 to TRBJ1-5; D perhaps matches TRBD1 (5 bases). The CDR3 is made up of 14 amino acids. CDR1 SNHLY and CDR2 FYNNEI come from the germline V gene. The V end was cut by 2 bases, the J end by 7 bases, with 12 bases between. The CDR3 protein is CASSERRGNQPQHF. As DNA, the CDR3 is TGTGCCAGCAGTGAAAGAAGGGGAAACCAGCCCCAGCATTTT.

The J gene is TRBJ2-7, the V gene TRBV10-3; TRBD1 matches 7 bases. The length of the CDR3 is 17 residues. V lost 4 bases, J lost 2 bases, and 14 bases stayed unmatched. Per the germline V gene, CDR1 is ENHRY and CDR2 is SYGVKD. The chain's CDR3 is CAISASLTGQAPYEQYF. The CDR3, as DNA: TGTGCCATCAGTGCTAGTCTAACCGGACAGGCGCCCTACGAGCAGTACTTC.

CDR3 bases: TGTGCCAGCAGCTACCAGGGTAACACTGAAGCTTTCTTT. This gives the protein CASSYQGNTEAFF. This chain uses TRBV9 with TRBJ1-1; possibly TRBD1 for D (5 bases). Trimming stripped 4 bases from V and 2 bases from J, with 9 bases between. This CDR3 spans 13 amino acids. Germline CDR1 is SGDLS and CDR2 is YYNGEE.

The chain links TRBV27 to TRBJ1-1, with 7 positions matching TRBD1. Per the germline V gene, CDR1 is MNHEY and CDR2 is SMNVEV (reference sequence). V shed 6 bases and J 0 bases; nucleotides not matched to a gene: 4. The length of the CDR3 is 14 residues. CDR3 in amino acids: CASSGQALNTEAFF. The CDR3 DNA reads TGTGCCAGCAGCGGACAGGCCTTGAACACTGAAGCTTTCTTT.

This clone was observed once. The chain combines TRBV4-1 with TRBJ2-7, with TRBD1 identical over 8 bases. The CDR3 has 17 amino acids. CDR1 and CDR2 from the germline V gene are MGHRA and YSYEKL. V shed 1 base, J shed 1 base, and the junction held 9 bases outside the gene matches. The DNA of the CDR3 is TGCGCCAGCAGCCAAGTTCATGGGGACAGGCTATCCTACGAGCAGTACTTC. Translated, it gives CASSQVHGDRLSYEQYF.

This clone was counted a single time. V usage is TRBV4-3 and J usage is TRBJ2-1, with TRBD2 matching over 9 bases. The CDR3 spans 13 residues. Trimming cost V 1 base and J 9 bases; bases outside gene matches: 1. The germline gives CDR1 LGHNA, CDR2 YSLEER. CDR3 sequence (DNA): TGCGCCAGCAGCCAAGGAGCGGGGGGTGAGCAGTTCTTC. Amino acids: CASSQGAGGEQFF.

The CDR3 region has the DNA TGTGCCAGCAGTGTCACTAGCGGGAGGGTAGATGAGCAGTTCTTC. Translated: CASSVTSGRVDEQFF. This sequence joins TRBV27 and TRBJ2-1; 13 nucleotides match TRBD2. Germline loops: CDR1 MNHEY, CDR2 SMNVEV (reference sequence). The CDR3 runs to 15 residues. J gave up 8 bases and V 5 bases, and 6 bases lay outside the gene matches.

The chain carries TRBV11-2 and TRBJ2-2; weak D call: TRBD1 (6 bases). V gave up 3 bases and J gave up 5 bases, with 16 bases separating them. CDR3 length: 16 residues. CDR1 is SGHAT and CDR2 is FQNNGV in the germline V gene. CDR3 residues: CASSFQGLLRTGELFF. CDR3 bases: TGTGCCAGCAGCTTCCAGGGGCTGCTGAGAACCGGGGAGCTGTTTTTT.

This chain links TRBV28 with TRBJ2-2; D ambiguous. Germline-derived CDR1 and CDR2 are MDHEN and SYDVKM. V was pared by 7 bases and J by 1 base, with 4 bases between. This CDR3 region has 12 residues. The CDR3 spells CASIQNTGELFF. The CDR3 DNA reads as TGTGCCAGCATTCAGAACACCGGGGAGCTGTTTTTT.

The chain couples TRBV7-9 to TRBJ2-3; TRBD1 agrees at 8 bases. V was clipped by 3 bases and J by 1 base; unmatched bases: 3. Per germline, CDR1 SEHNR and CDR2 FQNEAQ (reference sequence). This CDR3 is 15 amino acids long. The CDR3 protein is CASSFSGGGTDTQYF. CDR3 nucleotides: TGTGCCAGCAGCTTTTCAGGGGGCGGCACAGATACGCAGTATTTT.

This CDR3 reads CASGLVLGYGYTF. In nucleotides, the CDR3 is TGTGCTAGTGGTTTGGTACTCGGCTATGGCTACACCTTC. The rearrangement joins TRBV12-5 to TRBJ1-2; D is unresolved. Trimming stripped 0 bases from V and 4 bases from J, with 6 bases between. The CDR3 loop spans 13 amino acids. Per germline, CDR1 LGHNT and CDR2 FRNRAP.

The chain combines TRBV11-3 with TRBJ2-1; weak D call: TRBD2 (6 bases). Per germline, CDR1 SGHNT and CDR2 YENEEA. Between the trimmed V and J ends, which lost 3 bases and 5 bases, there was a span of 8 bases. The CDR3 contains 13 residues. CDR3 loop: CASSLEGHNEQFF. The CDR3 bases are TGTGCCAGCAGCTTGGAGGGGCACAATGAGCAGTTCTTC. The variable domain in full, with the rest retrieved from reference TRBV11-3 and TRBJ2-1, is EAGVVQSPRYKIIEKKQPVAFWCNPISGHNTLYWYLQNLGQGPELLIRYENEEAVDDSQLPKDRFSAERLKGVDSTLKIQPAELGDSAVYLCASSLEGHNEQFFGPGTRLTVL.

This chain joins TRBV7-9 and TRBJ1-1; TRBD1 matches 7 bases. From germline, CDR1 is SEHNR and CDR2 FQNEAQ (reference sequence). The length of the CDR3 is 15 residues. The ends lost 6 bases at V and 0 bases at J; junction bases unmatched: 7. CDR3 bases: TGTGCCAGCAGGTTGGCAGGGGGTATGAACACTGAAGCTTTCTTT. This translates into CASRLAGGMNTEAFF.

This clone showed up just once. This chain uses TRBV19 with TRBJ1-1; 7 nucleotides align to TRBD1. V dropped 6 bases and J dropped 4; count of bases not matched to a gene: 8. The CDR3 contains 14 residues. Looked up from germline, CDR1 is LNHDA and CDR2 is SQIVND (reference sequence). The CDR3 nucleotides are TGTGCCAGTAGCCGACAGGGAGAGGGCACTGAAGCTTTCTTT. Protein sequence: CASSRQGEGTEAFF.

Here the CDR3 reads CASSTRQSEKLFF. CDR3 DNA: TGTGCCAGCAGCACACGACAGTCAGAAAAACTGTTTTTT. The V and J genes are TRBV7-2 and TRBJ1-4; D may be TRBD1 (5 bases). Germline V gene data show CDR1 as SGHTA and CDR2 as FQGNSA. This CDR3 is built from 13 residues. V dropped 5 bases and J dropped 8 bases, with 12 bases sitting between them.

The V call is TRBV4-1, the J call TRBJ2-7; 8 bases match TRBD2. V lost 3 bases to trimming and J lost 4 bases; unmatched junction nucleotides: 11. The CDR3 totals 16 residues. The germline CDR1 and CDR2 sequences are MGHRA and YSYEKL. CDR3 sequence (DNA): TGCGCCAGCAGCCAGGCCAGACTTACGGGGGGGTACGAGCAGTACTTC. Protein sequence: CASSQARLTGGYEQYF.

CDR3 region: CASKGSPGDEQFF. The DNA for the CDR3 is TGTGCCAGCAAGGGTAGTCCCGGGGATGAGCAGTTCTTC. The J gene is TRBJ2-1, the V gene TRBV6-1; tentative D call: TRBD2 (5 bases). CDR3 length: 13 residues. The V gene's germline CDR1 is MNHNS and CDR2 SASEGT. V lost 7 bases, J lost 8 bases, and 15 bases lay in between.